Sequencing of this TCR beta chain was carried out in a study of early T cells in non-severe SARS-CoV-2 infection. Study details: Bulk RNA from unsorted whole blood was sequenced; chains were unpaired.

The study, taken as a whole, reports: Private and CD4 specificities were missed by VDJdb matching, skewed to anti-spike CD8.

As regards this clonotype: Its antigen is not known.

V lost 1 base and J 8 bases, leaving 8 bases between the germline ends. This CDR3 is 11 amino acids long. The germline V gene encodes CDR1 GTSNPN and CDR2 SVGIG (reference sequence). Attached unique molecular identifiers marked individual cDNA molecules. One entry per CDR3 protein results from TCRdb running MiXCR on the 5' RACE reads. Among about 130,000 distinct CDR3 sequences listed, 14% to 15% were seen once. The rearrangement uses TRBV30 and TRBJ1-1; no firm D call. This TCR was sampled from an adult who was a healthcare worker with PCR-confirmed SARS-CoV-2 infection or an uninfected control (not recorded which). What was sequenced was whole blood. The chain's CDR3 is CAWSDGVEAFF. In DNA, the CDR3 is TGTGCCTGGAGTGACGGGGTGGAAGCTTTCTTT.